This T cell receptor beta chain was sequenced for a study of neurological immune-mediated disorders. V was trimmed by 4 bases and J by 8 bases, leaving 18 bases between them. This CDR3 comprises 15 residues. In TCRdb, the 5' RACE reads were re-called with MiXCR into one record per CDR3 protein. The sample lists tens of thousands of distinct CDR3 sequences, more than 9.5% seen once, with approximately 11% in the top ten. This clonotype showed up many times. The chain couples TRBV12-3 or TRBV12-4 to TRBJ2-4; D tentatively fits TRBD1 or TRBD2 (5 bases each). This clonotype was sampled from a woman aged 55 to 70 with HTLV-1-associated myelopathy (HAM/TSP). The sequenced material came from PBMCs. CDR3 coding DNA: TGTGCCAGCAGTTCAACCGCCGGGACGTGGGACATTCAGTACTTC. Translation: CASSSTAGTWDIQYF.